This T cell receptor beta chain was observed in a study of CXCR3-negative and CXCR3-positive naive CD8 T cells. Across the study: A total of 130 million to 150 million TRB reads was generated, with about 1.5 +/- 0.3 million per library.

5' RACE with UMI labels generated the TRB cDNA libraries. For each CDR3 protein, TCRdb gives one entry from its re-call of the 5' RACE reads, without DNA. The data show over 100,000 distinct CDR3 sequences, and the top ten clones hold around 0.36%. Points on this clonotype: Its antigen is undetermined.

General observations from the study: The naive subsets expressed comparable surface CD5, and the authors inferred TCR strength from TRB CDR3 properties. CXCR3-negative naive cells had less hydrophobic TRB CDR3s than did CXCR3-positive naive cells. The study found comparably high diversity in both naive subsets and much lower diversity in memory CD8+ cells. Naive cells that were CXCR3-negative or CXCR3-positive used TRBV-TRBJ genes alike, while memory cells diverged.

The germline CDR1 and CDR2 sequences are SEHNR and FQNEAQ (reference sequence). The CDR3 runs to 14 residues. Sequenced material: naive CXCR3+ CD8+ T cells from blood. Noted subset: CD45RO-CCR7+CD27+CD95- naive CD8+ T cells expressing CXCR3 (TNR3+). The chain employs TRBV7-9 and TRBJ1-1. This clonotype originated in a human donor in good health. Some clones in this sample may be carry-over from other donors' samples. CDR3 sequence reads: CASSFRDRNTEAFF.